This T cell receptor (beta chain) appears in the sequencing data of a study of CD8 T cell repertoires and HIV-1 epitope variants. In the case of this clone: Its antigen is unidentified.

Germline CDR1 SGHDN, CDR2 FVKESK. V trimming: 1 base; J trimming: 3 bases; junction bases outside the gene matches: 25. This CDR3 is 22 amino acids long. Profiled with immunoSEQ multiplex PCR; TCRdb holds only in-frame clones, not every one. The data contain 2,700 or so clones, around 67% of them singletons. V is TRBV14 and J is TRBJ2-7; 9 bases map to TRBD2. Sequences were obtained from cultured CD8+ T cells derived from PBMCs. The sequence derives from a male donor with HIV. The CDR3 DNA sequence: TGTGCCAGCAGCCAAGGGTGGAGGACGGGACCCTGGGGTAGCGGGAGACTCTACGAGCAGTACTTC. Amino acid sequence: CASSQGWRTGPWGSGRLYEQYF. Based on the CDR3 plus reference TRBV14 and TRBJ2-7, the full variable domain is EAGVTQFPSHSVIEKGQTVTLRCDPISGHDNLYWYRRVMGKEIKFLLHFVKESKQDESGMPNNRFLAERTGGTYSTLKVQPAELEDSGVYFCASSQGWRTGPWGSGRLYEQYFGPGTRLTVT.